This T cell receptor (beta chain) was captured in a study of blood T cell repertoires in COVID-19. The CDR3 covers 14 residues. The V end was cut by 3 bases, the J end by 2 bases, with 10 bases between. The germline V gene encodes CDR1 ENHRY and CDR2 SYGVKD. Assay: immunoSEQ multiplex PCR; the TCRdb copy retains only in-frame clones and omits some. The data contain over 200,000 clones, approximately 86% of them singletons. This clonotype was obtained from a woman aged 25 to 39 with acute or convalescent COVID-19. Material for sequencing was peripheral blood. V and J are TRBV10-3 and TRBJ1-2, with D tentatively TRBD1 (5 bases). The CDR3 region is CAISDPGINYGYTF. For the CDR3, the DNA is TGTGCCATCAGTGATCCAGGGATAAACTATGGCTACACCTTC.